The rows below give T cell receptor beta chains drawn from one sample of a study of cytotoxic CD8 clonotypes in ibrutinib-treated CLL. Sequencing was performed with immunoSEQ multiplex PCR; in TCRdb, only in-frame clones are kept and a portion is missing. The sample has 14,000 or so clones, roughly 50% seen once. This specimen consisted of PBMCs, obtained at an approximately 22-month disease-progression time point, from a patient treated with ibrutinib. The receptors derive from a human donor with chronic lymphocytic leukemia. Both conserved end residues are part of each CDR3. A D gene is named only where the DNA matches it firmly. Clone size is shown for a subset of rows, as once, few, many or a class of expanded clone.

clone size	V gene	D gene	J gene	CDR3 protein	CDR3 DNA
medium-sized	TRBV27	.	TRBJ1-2	CASSLTLNAGFYGYTF	TGTGCCAGCAGCCTTACCCTAAACGCAGGGTTTTATGGCTACACCTTC
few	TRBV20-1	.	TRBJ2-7	CSATGPYEQYF	TGCAGTGCTACAGGTCCCTACGAGCAGTACTTC
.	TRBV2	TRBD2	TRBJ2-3	CASRAPSGGGRTDTQYF	TGTGCCAGCAGGGCCCCAAGCGGGGGTGGTCGCACAGATACGCAGTATTTT
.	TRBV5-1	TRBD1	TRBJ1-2	CASSATGPEGYTF	TGCGCCAGCAGCGCGACAGGGCCCGAGGGCTACACCTTC
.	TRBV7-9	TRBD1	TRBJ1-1	CASSLTGANTEAFF	TGTGCCAGCAGCTTGACAGGGGCGAACACTGAAGCTTTCTTT
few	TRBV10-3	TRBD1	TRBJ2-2	CAILSGQAGVGELFF	TGTGCCATCTTAAGTGGACAGGCCGGGGTCGGGGAGCTGTTTTTT
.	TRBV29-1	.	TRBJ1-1	CSVRRGGVEAFF	TGCAGCGTTCGCAGGGGAGGAGTTGAAGCTTTCTTT
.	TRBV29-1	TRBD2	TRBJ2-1	CSAGGGWSNEQFF	TGCAGCGCGGGAGGAGGGTGGAGCAATGAGCAGTTCTTC
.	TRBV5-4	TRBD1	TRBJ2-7	CASRAAGQGYEQYF	TGTGCCAGCAGGGCAGCAGGACAGGGTTACGAGCAGTACTTC
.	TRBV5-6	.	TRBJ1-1	CASSLGLTLMNTEAFF	TGTGCCAGCAGCTTGGGCCTCACCCTTATGAACACTGAAGCTTTCTTT
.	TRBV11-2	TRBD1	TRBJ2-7	CASSSPDRGDEQYF	TGTGCCAGCAGCTCACCCGACAGGGGGGACGAGCAGTACTTC
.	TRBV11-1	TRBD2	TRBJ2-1	CASSSPGTSGYNEQFF	TGTGCCAGCAGCTCCCCCGGGACTAGCGGATACAATGAGCAGTTCTTC
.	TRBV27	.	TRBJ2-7	CASSQGGLSSEQYF	TGTGCCAGCAGTCAAGGGGGGCTTTCCAGCGAGCAGTACTTC
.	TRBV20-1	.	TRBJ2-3	CSALDRDTQYF	TGCAGTGCTCTGGACAGAGATACGCAGTATTTT
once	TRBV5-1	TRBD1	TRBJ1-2	CASSLQGARGGYTF	TGCGCCAGCAGCCTACAGGGGGCGCGGGGTGGCTACACCTTC
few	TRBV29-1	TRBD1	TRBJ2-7	CSVTGQGLTYEQYF	TGCAGCGTGACGGGACAGGGGCTAACCTACGAGCAGTACTTC
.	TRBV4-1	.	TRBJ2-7	CASSPIVGPTIYEQYF	TGCGCCAGCAGCCCCATCGTCGGGCCTACTATATACGAGCAGTACTTC
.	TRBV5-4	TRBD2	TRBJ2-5	CASSWGLAGGTQYF	TGTGCCAGCAGCTGGGGACTAGCGGGGGGTACCCAGTACTTC
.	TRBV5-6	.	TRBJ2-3	CASSLELLTGFTDTQYF	TGTGCCAGCAGCTTGGAGTTGCTAACGGGATTCACAGATACGCAGTATTTT
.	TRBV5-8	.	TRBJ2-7	CASSLGRVNSEQYF	TGTGCCAGCAGCTTGGGCAGGGTGAATAGCGAGCAGTACTTC
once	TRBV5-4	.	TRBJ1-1	CASSLAGWDTEAFF	TGTGCCAGCAGCTTGGCCGGGTGGGACACTGAAGCTTTCTTT
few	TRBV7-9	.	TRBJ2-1	CASSPSSKISNEQFF	TGTGCCAGCAGCCCAAGTTCGAAAATCAGCAATGAGCAGTTCTTC